This TCR beta chain was observed in a study of blood T cell repertoires in COVID-19. Across the study: Specimens from acute and convalescent COVID-19 originated in the United States, Italy and Spain. T cells, B-cell-depleted T cells, or PBMCs provided the cDNA or gDNA that served as material.

Study processing details: Estimates of nucleated cell counts were drawn from the amplification of reference gene primers. Sequencing was performed with immunoSEQ multiplex PCR; in TCRdb, only in-frame clones are kept and a portion is missing. The V and J calls and clone size were taken over from that table, and D and trimming were inferred from the DNA. The sample lists 70,000 or so clones, around 90% occurring once. The material sequenced was peripheral blood. This clonotype originated in a man in his forties or fifties with acute or convalescent COVID-19.

The CDR3 is CSVERESKTQYF. As DNA, the CDR3 is TGCAGCGTTGAGCGGGAGTCAAAGACCCAGTACTTC. The V and J genes are TRBV29-1 and TRBJ2-5, with 7 bases identical to TRBD2. V dropped 3 bases and J dropped 6; count of bases not matched to a gene: 4. Germline CDR1 is SQVTM and CDR2 is ANQGSEA. This CDR3 has 12 amino acids.